These 4 T cell receptor beta chains share one sample of origin, sequenced in a study of T and B cells in COVID-19 patients. TRB was amplified from about 250-500 ng of blood genomic DNA. Multiplex PCR with BIOMED2 TRB-A/B primer pools amplified TRB rearrangements. MiXCR, applied by TCRdb to the multiplex PCR reads, yields one record per CDR3 protein. The table has over 10,000 distinct CDR3 sequences, roughly 25% seen once. The sample was blood. These receptors were taken from a human donor who had recovered from COVID-19.

Ten or more counts support this clonotype. The J gene is TRBJ1-2, the V gene TRBV5-5; TRBD1 agrees at 9 bases. CDR1 is SGHKS and CDR2 is YYEKEE in the germline V gene (reference sequence). The CDR3 spans 13 residues. With 8 bases clipped from V and 4 bases from J, the junction kept 6 bases outside the gene matches. The CDR3 coding sequence is TGTGCCAGTCGCCCGGGACAGGGCTATGGCTACACCTTC. It specifies CASRPGQGYGYTF.

This clonotype was detected many times. The chain employs TRBV27 and TRBJ2-7; TRBD1 is a possible D gene (6 bases). Trimming took off 3 bases at V and 2 bases at J, with 11 bases between the two ends. Germline V gene lookup returns CDR1 MNHEY and CDR2 SMNVEV (reference sequence). CDR3 size: 14 residues. CDR3 sequence: CASSFTGNPYEQYF. The CDR3 DNA is TGTGCCAGCAGTTTTACAGGGAACCCCTACGAGCAGTACTTC.

This clonotype came up many times. V gene TRBV5-4 combines with J gene TRBJ2-1; 14 bases fit TRBD2. The CDR3 sequence is 15 residues long. Germline assignment: CDR1 SGHNT and CDR2 YYREEE (reference sequence). V shed 3 bases and J 9 bases; nucleotides not matched to a gene: 5. The chain's CDR3 is CASSYGTSGSIEQFF. CDR3 nucleotides: TGTGCCAGCAGCTATGGGACTAGCGGGAGTATTGAGCAGTTCTTC.

This clonotype was counted many times. The CDR3, as DNA: TGTGCCAGCAGCTTGGCTGTTACTGAAGCTTTCTTT. It yields the protein CASSLAVTEAFF. The chain joins TRBV5-5 to TRBJ1-1; D is undetermined. Germline CDR1 SGHKS, CDR2 YYEKEE (reference sequence). This CDR3 is 12 amino acids long. The V gene lost 0 bases and the J gene lost 5 bases, with 5 bases spanning the gap.